The 3 T cell receptor beta chains presented below share a single source sample, sequenced in a study of cytomegalovirus exposure and HLA in healthy donors. This PCR relied on a set of 60 Vbeta primers and 13 Jbeta primers. Only in-frame clones appear in the TCRdb table, and some are missing; sequencing was by immunoSEQ multiplex PCR. Of 130,000 or so clones in the sample, around four fifths were seen once. Sequencing used PBMCs. The receptors come from a woman in her 40s in good health and CMV-seronegative.

This chain connects TRBV16 to TRBJ2-4; tentatively, D is TRBD2 (6 bases). This CDR3 region has 13 residues. From germline, CDR1 is KGHSY and CDR2 FQNENV. Trimming took 3 bases from V and 6 from J, leaving 9 bases between them. The CDR3: CASSQEEGNIQYF. The CDR3 coding sequence is TGTGCCAGCAGCCAGGAGGAGGGAAACATTCAGTACTTC.

The rearrangement joins TRBV6-5 to TRBJ2-7; D perhaps matches TRBD1 (5 bases). V lost 6 bases to trimming and J lost 3 bases, with 12 bases between them. This CDR3 is built from 13 residues. Germline CDR1 reads MNHEY; CDR2 reads SVGAGI. The CDR3 loop reads CASSRDRIYEQYF. CDR3 nucleotides: TGTGCCAGCAGCCGTGACAGAATCTACGAGCAGTACTTC.

The V and J genes are TRBV19 and TRBJ1-1, with 11 bases aligning to TRBD1. CDR1 is LNHDA and CDR2 is SQIVND in the germline V gene (reference sequence). Trimming took 8 bases from V and 9 from J; bases not matched to a gene: 8. The CDR3 is 13 residues long. The CDR3 region has the DNA TGTGCCAGTTCCGGGACAGGGGGTTCCAAAGCTTTCTTT. Encoded protein: CASSGTGGSKAFF.